A single sample gave rise to the 11 T cell receptor beta chains below, sequenced in a study of blood T cell repertoires in COVID-19. The method was immunoSEQ multiplex PCR; TCRdb's version includes in-frame clones alone and lacks a portion of them. The sample has approximately 260,000 clones; around 85% are singletons. Specimen: peripheral blood. These receptors came from a woman aged 40 to 50 with active or convalescent COVID-19.

V usage is TRBV5-1 and J usage is TRBJ2-3; 7 bases align to TRBD2. Germline CDR1 is SGHRS and CDR2 is YFSETQ. Losses at the gene ends were 3 bases for V and 5 bases for J; bases not matched to a gene: 3. The CDR3 consists of 13 residues. CDR3 protein: CASSSWGGDTQYF. The DNA for the CDR3 is TGCGCCAGCAGCTCCTGGGGGGGAGATACGCAGTATTTT.

This clone is a singleton in its sample. The rearrangement uses TRBV19 and TRBJ2-1, with 11 bases that match TRBD2. V was clipped by 6 bases and J by 6 bases; unmatched bases: 10. This CDR3 contains 16 residues. CDR1 is LNHDA and CDR2 is SQIVND in the germline V gene (reference sequence). The CDR3 bases are TGTGCCAGTAGACTAGCGGGGGTCAGGGGGAGCAATGAGCAGTTCTTC. This sequence encodes CASRLAGVRGSNEQFF.

The rearrangement links TRBV3-1 (or the pseudogene TRBV3-2) to TRBJ2-5; the D gene is possibly TRBD2 (6 bases). This CDR3 is built from 17 residues. The V and J ends lost 5 bases and 1 base respectively, with 20 bases between them. Germline V gene lookup returns CDR1 LGHDT and CDR2 YNNKEL (reference sequence). The CDR3 region has the DNA TGTGCCAGCAGCATCCAAGGACTACAGGTCCTCCAAGAGACCCAGTACTTC. Translating it yields CASSIQGLQVLQETQYF.

The DNA for the CDR3 is TGTGCCAGTAGTATGGGACGGGGGGCCTACAATGAGCAGTTCTTC. Translated, it gives CASSMGRGAYNEQFF. The chain links TRBV19 to TRBJ2-1; 7 bases agree with TRBD2. Germline CDR1 reads LNHDA; CDR2 reads SQIVND (reference sequence). The CDR3 spans 15 residues. With V trimmed by 3 bases and J by 2 bases, 4 bases remained unmatched.

The V and J genes are TRBV19 and TRBJ1-2; 10 bases are shared with TRBD1. The CDR3 is 13 amino acids. V was clipped by 5 bases and J by 7 bases; unmatched bases: 4. Germline V CDR1 and CDR2: LNHDA, SQIVND (reference sequence). In nucleotides, the CDR3 is TGTGCCAGTAGTCCTTGGGACAGGGGTGGCTACACCTTC. This encodes CASSPWDRGGYTF.

The CDR3 DNA is TGTGCCTGGAGAGTTGGGACAACTGGAAACACCATATATTTT. This translates into CAWRVGTTGNTIYF. The V call is TRBV30, the J call TRBJ1-3, with D tentatively TRBD1 (6 bases). The CDR3 loop spans 14 amino acids. Trimming pared 3 bases from V and 2 bases from J, leaving 11 bases between. Germline CDR1 reads GTSNPN; CDR2 reads SVGIG (reference sequence).

CDR3 DNA: TGTGCCAGCAGTTTCAGCAGGGGATCTGGCTACACCTTC. The encoded protein is CASSFSRGSGYTF. The V call is TRBV12-3 or TRBV12-4, the J call TRBJ1-2, with D perhaps TRBD1 (6 bases). This CDR3 region has 13 residues. The V gene lost 3 bases and the J gene lost 7 bases, with 12 bases spanning the gap.

The rearrangement uses TRBV19 and TRBJ2-7; D uncertain. V lost 1 base and J 3 bases, leaving 7 bases between the germline ends. The CDR3 extends over 13 amino acids. Germline-derived CDR1 and CDR2 are LNHDA and SQIVND (reference sequence). CDR3 coding DNA: TGTGCCAGTAGTATAGTTCCCGGCTACGAGCAGTACGTC. It translates to CASSIVPGYEQYV.

As for this clone: A far larger clone is one base from this, pointing to a likely read error. The rearrangement joins TRBV3-1 (or the pseudogene TRBV3-2) to TRBJ1-1; 8 nucleotides match TRBD1. With V trimmed by 5 bases and J by 4 bases, 3 bases remained unmatched. This CDR3 has 13 residues. CDR1 and CDR2 (germline): LGHDT, YNNKEL (reference sequence). The CDR3 region is CASSWTGRTEAFF. Here the CDR3 DNA reads TGTGCCAGCAGCTGGACAGGGCGCACTGAAGCTTTCTTT.

Here the CDR3 reads CASSPSGFGANVLTF. Written as DNA, the CDR3 is TGTGCCAGCAGCCCTTCGGGGTTTGGGGCCAACGTCCTGACTTTC. This chain joins TRBV11-2 and TRBJ2-6; D is possibly TRBD2 (5 bases). The CDR3 is 15 amino acids. Germline CDR1 and CDR2: SGHAT and FQNNGV. The ends were cut back, 5 bases at V and 3 bases at J, with 11 bases in the middle.

Comments on this clone: This specimen includes other DNA sequences encoding the same CDR3. This rearrangement joins TRBV7-3 to TRBJ2-1; D is possibly TRBD2 (6 bases). CDR1 SGHTA and CDR2 FQGTGA come from the germline V gene. Deletions cut 2 bases from V and 3 bases from J, with 8 bases between. The length of the CDR3 is 14 residues. The CDR3 bases are TGTGCCAGCAGCTTATCGGGGGACTACAATGAGCAGTTCTTC. It specifies CASSLSGDYNEQFF.